Reported below is one T cell receptor (beta chain). The target antigen is unknown. This sample was included in a study of shared clonotypes between healthy human individuals. Findings and caveats of the study: Clonotypes shared by all four donors outscored non-shared clonotypes in generation probability. Though the depth was large, rarefaction showed that sorted-subset sequencing was incomplete. Among the subsets, naive ones generally showed larger estimated richness than memory ones.

The CDR3 is made up of 13 amino acids. V was pared by 4 bases and J by 5 bases, with 10 bases between. In germline, CDR1 is MNHEY, CDR2 SMNVEV (reference sequence). The data were produced by immunoSEQ multiplex PCR, yet TCRdb's version contains in-frame clones alone and is incomplete. Counted here are around 2,000,000 clones, about 95% occurring once; the ten biggest clones make up 0.85% to 1.3%. Naive CD8 populations comprised CD45RO-negative cells positively selected for CCR7, excluding terminally differentiated effector memory CD45RA+ cells. Adults of Caucasian background living in Nashville, Tennessee made up all donors.

This clonotype was obtained from a man between 18 and 29 years old in good health. The J gene is TRBJ2-3, the V gene TRBV27, with D hard to call. Input material: naive CD8+ T cells sorted from blood. In DNA, the CDR3 is TGTGCCAGCAGTTCCCAAGCCGGAGATACGCAGTATTTT. Translating it yields CASSSQAGDTQYF.